This TCR beta chain was profiled in a study of T cell changes during pregnancy in multiple sclerosis. The germline V gene encodes CDR1 GTSNPN and CDR2 SVGIG (reference sequence). This CDR3 spans 13 amino acids. Produced via immunoSEQ multiplex PCR; TCRdb's table is partial and in-frame only. Of 45,000 to 70,000 clones in the sample, around nine tenths are singletons; the top ten hold less than 3.5%. The sample consisted of peripheral blood, taken in the third trimester of pregnancy. The sequence was collected from a female donor in good health, enrolled as a control in a pregnancy study. This chain joins TRBV30 and TRBJ2-1; 8 bases are shared with TRBD1. This CDR3 reads CAISTGVFNEQFF. As DNA, the CDR3 is TGTGCAATATCGACAGGGGTGTTCAATGAGCAGTTCTTC.